This T cell receptor (beta chain) is from a study of cytomegalovirus exposure and HLA in healthy donors. Study-wide points: The classifier reportedly diagnosed cytomegalovirus status with high specificity and sensitivity.

The repertoire was sequenced with immunoSEQ multiplex PCR; TCRdb's copy has only in-frame clones and lacks some. The repertoire consists of around 150,000 clones, with about four fifths occurring once and the leading ten covering about a tenth. A word on this clone: Its specificity is not known.

Germline V lookup: CDR1 LGHNA, CDR2 YSLEER. The CDR3 runs 15 residues. Trimming took off 0 bases at V and 5 bases at J, with 10 bases between the two ends. Sequencing was done on a sample of PBMCs. This clonotype was sampled from a man aged 25 to 40 in good health and CMV-seropositive. The chain employs TRBV4-3 and TRBJ1-4; D not certain. In nucleotides, the CDR3 is TGCGCCAGCAGCCAAGAAGGGAGGGAAAATGAAAAACTGTTTTTT. Amino acid sequence: CASSQEGRENEKLFF.